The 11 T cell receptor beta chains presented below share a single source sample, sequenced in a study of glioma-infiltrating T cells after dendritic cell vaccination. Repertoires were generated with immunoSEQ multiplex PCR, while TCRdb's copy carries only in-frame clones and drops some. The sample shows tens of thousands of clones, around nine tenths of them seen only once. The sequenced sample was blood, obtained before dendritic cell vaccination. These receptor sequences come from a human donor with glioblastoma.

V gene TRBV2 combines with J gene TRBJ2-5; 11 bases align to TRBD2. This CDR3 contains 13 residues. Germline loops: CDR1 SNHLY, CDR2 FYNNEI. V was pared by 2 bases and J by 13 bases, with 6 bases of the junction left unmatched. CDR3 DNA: TGTGCCAGCAGTGAAACGGGACTAGCGGAGACGTACTTC. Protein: CASSETGLAETYF. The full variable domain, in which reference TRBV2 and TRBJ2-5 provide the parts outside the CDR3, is EPEVTQTPSHQVTQMGQEVILRCVPISNHLYFYWYRQILGQKVEFLVSFYNNEISEKSEIFDDQFSVERPDGSNFTLKIRSTKLEDSAMYFCASSETGLAETYFGPGTRLLVL.

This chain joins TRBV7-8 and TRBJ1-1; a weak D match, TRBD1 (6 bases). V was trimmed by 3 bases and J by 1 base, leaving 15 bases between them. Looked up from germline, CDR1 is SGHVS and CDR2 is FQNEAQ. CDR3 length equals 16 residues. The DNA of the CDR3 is TGTGCCAGCAGCTTCTCGGGCTCAGGGGCGAACACTGAAGCTTTCTTT. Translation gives CASSFSGSGANTEAFF.

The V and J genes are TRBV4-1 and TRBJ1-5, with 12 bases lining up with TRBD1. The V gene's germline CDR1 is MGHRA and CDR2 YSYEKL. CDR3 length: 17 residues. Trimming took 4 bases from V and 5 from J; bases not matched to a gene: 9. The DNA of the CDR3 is TGCGCCAGCAGCCGAGGGACAGGGGGCTCTTTTGATCAGCCCCAGCATTTT. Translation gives CASSRGTGGSFDQPQHF.

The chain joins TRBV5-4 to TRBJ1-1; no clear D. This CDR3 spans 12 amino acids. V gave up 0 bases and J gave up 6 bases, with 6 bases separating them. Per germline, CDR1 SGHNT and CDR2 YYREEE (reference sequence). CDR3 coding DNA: TGTGCCAGCAGCTTGGAAGCTTCTGAAGCTTTCTTT. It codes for CASSLEASEAFF.

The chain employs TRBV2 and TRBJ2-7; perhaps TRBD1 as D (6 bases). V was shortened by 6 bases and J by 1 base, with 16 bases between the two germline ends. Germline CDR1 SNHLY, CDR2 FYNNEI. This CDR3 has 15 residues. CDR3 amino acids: CASSIAGAGSYEQYF. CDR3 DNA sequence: TGTGCCAGCAGCATAGCAGGGGCCGGTTCCTACGAGCAGTACTTC. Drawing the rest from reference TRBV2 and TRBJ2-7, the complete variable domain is EPEVTQTPSHQVTQMGQEVILRCVPISNHLYFYWYRQILGQKVEFLVSFYNNEISEKSEIFDDQFSVERPDGSNFTLKIRSTKLEDSAMYFCASSIAGAGSYEQYFGPGTRLTVT.

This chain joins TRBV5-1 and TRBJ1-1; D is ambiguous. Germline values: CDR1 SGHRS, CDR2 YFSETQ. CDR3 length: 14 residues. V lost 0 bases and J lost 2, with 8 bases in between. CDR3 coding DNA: TGCGCCAGCAGCTTGGTGTCAGAAAACACTGAAGCTTTCTTT. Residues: CASSLVSENTEAFF.

In nucleotides, the CDR3 is TGTGCCAGCAGCCGAGCGGGCTGGGGCTCCAATGAGCAGTTCTTC. Its translation: CASSRAGWGSNEQFF. The rearrangement joins TRBV7-9 to TRBJ2-1; D is perhaps TRBD2 (6 bases). Germline CDR1 SEHNR, CDR2 FQNEAQ (reference sequence). The V and J ends lost 5 bases and 6 bases respectively, with 17 bases between them. This CDR3 has 15 residues.

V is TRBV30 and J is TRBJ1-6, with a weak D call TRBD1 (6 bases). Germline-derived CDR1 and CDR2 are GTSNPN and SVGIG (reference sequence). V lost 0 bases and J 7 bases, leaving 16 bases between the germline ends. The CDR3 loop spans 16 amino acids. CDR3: CAWSVRHGTRNSPLHF. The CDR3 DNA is TGTGCCTGGAGTGTACGCCACGGGACACGAAATTCACCCCTCCACTTT.

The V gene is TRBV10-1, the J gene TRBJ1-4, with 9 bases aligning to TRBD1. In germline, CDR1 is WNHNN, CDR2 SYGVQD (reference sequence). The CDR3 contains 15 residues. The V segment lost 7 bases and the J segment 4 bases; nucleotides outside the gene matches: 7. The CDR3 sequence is CASNKTDRGNEKLFF. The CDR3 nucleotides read TGCGCCAGCAACAAAACGGACAGGGGTAATGAAAAACTGTTTTTT.

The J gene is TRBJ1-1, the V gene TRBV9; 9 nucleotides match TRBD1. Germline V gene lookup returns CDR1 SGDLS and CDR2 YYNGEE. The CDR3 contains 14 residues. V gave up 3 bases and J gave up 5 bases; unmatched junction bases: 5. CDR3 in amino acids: CASSGRQGVTEAFF. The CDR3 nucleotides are TGTGCCAGCAGCGGAAGACAGGGGGTAACTGAAGCTTTCTTT.

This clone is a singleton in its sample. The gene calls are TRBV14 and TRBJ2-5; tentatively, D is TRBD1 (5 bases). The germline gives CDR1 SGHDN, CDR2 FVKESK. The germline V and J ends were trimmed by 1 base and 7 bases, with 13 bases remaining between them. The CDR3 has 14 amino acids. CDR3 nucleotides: TGTGCCAGCAGCCAAGTGGAAGGGGTAACGACCCAGTACTTC. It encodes CASSQVEGVTTQYF.